This T cell receptor beta chain is from a study of blood T cell repertoires in COVID-19. Study-level background: Both acute and convalescent COVID-19 samples were obtained from the United States, Italy and Spain. Nucleic acid was either cDNA or gDNA, and it came from T cells, B-cell-depleted T cells, or PBMCs.

This clone appeared a single time. The CDR3 sequence is 15 residues long. The germline V gene has CDR1 ENHRY and CDR2 SYGVKD. Trimming cost V 6 bases and J 3 bases; bases outside gene matches: 7. Per the original data handling: Amplification from reference gene primers served as the basis for estimated nucleated cell counts. Profiled with immunoSEQ multiplex PCR; TCRdb holds only in-frame clones, not every one. For V, J and clone size, that table is used; D and trimming come from the DNA. The sample has 150,000 to 200,000 clones, about 86% seen once; the top ten hold around 8.3%. Sequencing was done on a sample of peripheral blood. This clonotype originated in a man in his fifties or sixties with acute or convalescent COVID-19. The chain uses TRBV10-3 and TRBJ2-5, with TRBD1 identical over 10 bases. The CDR3 region is CAIRPGDRGEETQYF. In nucleotides, the CDR3 is TGTGCCATCAGGCCGGGGGACAGGGGAGAAGAGACCCAGTACTTC.